These 10 T cell receptor beta chains originate from one sample sequenced in a study of T cells in Graves' hyperthyroidism and ophthalmopathy. TCR beta CDR3 region amplification was performed from RNA transcripts. With the HTBI primer set, the TCR CDR3 went through a first round of RT-PCR. TCRdb re-called the multiplex PCR reads through MiXCR, storing one row per CDR3 protein. The table includes hundreds of thousands of distinct CDR3 sequences, 45% detected once. Sequencing was done on a sample of peripheral blood or thyroid tissue (not recorded which). The receptors here all came from an adult man with Graves' disease, either hyperthyroidism or ophthalmopathy (not recorded which).

Of note for this clonotype: This may be a read error: a much more frequent sequence differs by one nucleotide. The chain links TRBV7-3 to TRBJ2-7, with D possibly being TRBD1 or TRBD2 (5 bases each). CDR3 length equals 14 residues. Per germline, CDR1 SGHTA and CDR2 FQGTGA. CDR3 bases: TGTGCCAGCAGCTTTGGGACCCCCTCCTACGGGCAGTACTTC. Translation gives CASSFGTPSYGQYF.

This sequence joins TRBV19 and TRBJ1-5; 8 nucleotides align to TRBD1. Germline CDR1 LNHDA, CDR2 SQIVND (reference sequence). This CDR3 has 15 residues. V dropped 1 base and J dropped 6; count of bases not matched to a gene: 5. The CDR3 spells CASSIGGQGSQPQHF. CDR3 bases: TGTGCCAGTAGTATAGGTGGACAGGGTAGTCAGCCCCAGCATTTT.

The V call is TRBV2, the J call TRBJ1-5; TRBD1 matches 9 bases. V dropped 4 bases and J dropped 7; count of bases not matched to a gene: 8. The CDR3 runs 15 residues. Germline assignment: CDR1 SNHLY and CDR2 FYNNEI. The CDR3 bases are TGTGCCAGCAGTGCGACGGGACAGGGTAGACAGCCCCAGCATTTT. Encoded protein: CASSATGQGRQPQHF.

The chain is built from TRBV2 and TRBJ2-2; 8 bases are shared with TRBD2. Looked up from germline, CDR1 is SNHLY and CDR2 is FYNNEI. After removal of 8 bases from V and 5 bases from J, the junction contained 10 bases not matched to a gene. The CDR3 loop spans 15 amino acids. This CDR3 reads CASEPGLDFTGELFF. CDR3 bases: TGTGCCAGCGAGCCGGGACTAGACTTTACCGGGGAGCTGTTTTTT.

This clonotype has just a few counts. The chain uses TRBV7-9 and TRBJ1-2; D might be TRBD1 (6 bases). Germline V CDR1 and CDR2: SEHNR, FQNEAQ (reference sequence). The V and J ends lost 1 base and 5 bases respectively, with 14 bases between them. This CDR3 has 15 amino acids. The CDR3 DNA sequence: TGTGCCAGCAGCTTAGAGACAGGAGAAAATTATGGCTACACCTTC. Protein: CASSLETGENYGYTF.

The rearrangement uses TRBV9 and TRBJ1-5; maybe TRBD1 (5 bases). The germline V gene has CDR1 SGDLS and CDR2 YYNGEE. This CDR3 region has 14 residues. Trimming left V 6 bases short and J 10 bases short, with 20 bases between. CDR3 sequence (DNA): TGTGCCAGCACCCCGAGCAGGGAGATCAGCCCCCAGCATTTT. Residues: CASTPSREISPQHF.

This clonotype came up many times. The V gene is TRBV7-9, the J gene TRBJ1-5, with unresolved D. In germline, CDR1 is SEHNR, CDR2 FQNEAQ (reference sequence). The CDR3 runs to 15 residues. Between the trimmed V and J ends, which lost 4 bases and 4 bases, there was a span of 14 bases. The CDR3 sequence: CASSSDLGSNQPQHF. CDR3 nucleotides: TGTGCCAGCAGCTCCGATTTGGGGTCTAATCAGCCCCAGCATTTT.

This clonotype came up many times. The chain uses TRBV2 and TRBJ1-3; D unclear. Trimming shortened V by 0 bases and J by 0 bases, and 6 bases separated the two germline ends. CDR1 is SNHLY and CDR2 is FYNNEI in the germline V gene. The CDR3 is 15 residues long. The CDR3 sequence is CASSEAPGSGNTIYF. The CDR3 coding sequence is TGTGCCAGCAGTGAAGCCCCAGGCTCTGGAAACACCATATATTTT. Full variable domain (missing parts from reference TRBV2 and TRBJ1-3): EPEVTQTPSHQVTQMGQEVILRCVPISNHLYFYWYRQILGQKVEFLVSFYNNEISEKSEIFDDQFSVERPDGSNFTLKIRSTKLEDSAMYFCASSEAPGSGNTIYFGEGSWLTVV.

This clonotype was seen only a few times. The chain joins TRBV20-1 to TRBJ1-3; TRBD1 agrees at 7 bases. The V gene's germline CDR1 is DFQATT and CDR2 SNEGSKA (reference sequence). V trimming: 6 bases; J trimming: 0 bases; junction bases outside the gene matches: 8. The CDR3 runs to 15 residues. The CDR3 here is CSARGQFYSGNTIYF. The CDR3 DNA reads as TGCAGTGCGAGGGGACAGTTTTACTCTGGAAACACCATATATTTT.

The V and J genes are TRBV9 and TRBJ1-5; 7 bases agree with TRBD1. This CDR3 region has 15 residues. CDR1 is SGDLS and CDR2 is YYNGEE in the germline V gene. With 4 bases clipped from V and 5 bases from J, the junction kept 9 bases outside the gene matches. The CDR3 region has the DNA TGTGCCAGCAGCAACCGGGACAGAATTGATCAGCCCCAGCATTTT. Its protein is CASSNRDRIDQPQHF. The variable domain in full, completed from reference TRBV9 and TRBJ1-5, reads DSGVTQTPKHLITATGQRVTLRCSPRSGDLSVYWYQQSLDQGLQFLIQYYNGEERAKGNILERFSAQQFPDLHSELNLSSLELGDSALYFCASSNRDRIDQPQHFGDGTRLSIL.